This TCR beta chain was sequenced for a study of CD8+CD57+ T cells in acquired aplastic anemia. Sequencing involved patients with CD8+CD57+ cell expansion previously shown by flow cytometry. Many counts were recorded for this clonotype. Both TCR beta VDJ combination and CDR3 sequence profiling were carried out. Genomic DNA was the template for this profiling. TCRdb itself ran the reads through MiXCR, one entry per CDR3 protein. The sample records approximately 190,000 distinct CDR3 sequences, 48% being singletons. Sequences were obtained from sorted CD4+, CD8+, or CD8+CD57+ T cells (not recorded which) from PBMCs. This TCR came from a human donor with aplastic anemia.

CDR3 residues: CASSLRPGSNQPQHF. The CDR3 DNA follows: TGTGCCAGCAGCCTACGACCCGGGAGCAATCAGCCCCAGCATTTT. The chain is built from TRBV7-2 and TRBJ1-5, with unresolved D. The CDR3 totals 15 residues. The V gene's germline CDR1 is SGHTA and CDR2 FQGNSA. V was trimmed by 5 bases and J by 1 base, leaving 12 bases between them.